This T cell receptor (beta chain) was retrieved from a study of vaccination and CD4 T cells after COVID-19 (dated by TCRdb to between 2021 and 2023). A note on the overall study: Convalescent patients had a positive SARS-CoV-2 result on nasal swab PCR, and of these patients, some 10 had mild disease and one had severe disease. Control cultures received a CEFX viral epitope pool as the positive control, an HIV-1 Nef peptide pool as the negative control, or no peptide. Post-COVID blood samples from convalescent patients were collected a median of around 110 days after diagnosis, with a range of roughly 30 to 161 days. In under twelve COVID-19 convalescent patients and a handful of infection-naive healthy vaccine recipients, researchers compared the spike-specific CD4+ TCR repertoire from before mRNA vaccination with the repertoire from after. Participants got two doses of the Pfizer-BioNTech BNT162b2 vaccine (n=8) or two doses of the Moderna mRNA-1273 vaccine (n=2). Six males and four females were included in the convalescent cohort, with two Hispanic individuals, seven Caucasians, two Asians and one multiracial person represented. Overlapping spike peptide pools from SARS-CoV-2 and from the common cold coronaviruses HCoV-NL63, HCoV-OC43 and HCoV-229E were used as culture stimuli. Post-vaccine blood samples were collected a median of about 11 weeks after the second vaccine dose, ranging from 14 to 241 days.

What the work shows at the level of the full study, not this receptor alone: The median count of SARS-CoV-2-reactive clonotypes went up from 20 to 25 after infection to approximately 40 after vaccination, although the change was not significant. Among convalescent patients, a median about 86% of the SARS-CoV-2-reactive clones seen after vaccination appeared only after vaccination, which suggests priming specific to the vaccine. The number of convalescent patients in the study was relatively small, and the study did not examine early timepoints following natural infection. Nearly all vaccine-specific clones in convalescent patients (304 of 307) were mono-reactive for SARS-CoV-2 spike rather than cross-reactive with common cold coronaviruses.

The intended sense of this specimen's treatment or condition label: roughly 11-day PBMC culture with coronavirus spike peptide pools or control peptides (ViraFEST assay). The ViraFEST assay was used in the study, in which antigen-specific T cells were expanded with peptide pools and expanded clonotypes were subsequently identified by TCR sequencing. The convalescent patients' positive SARS-CoV-2 PCR tests fell between March and December 2020, which was before the Alpha, Beta and Delta variants emerged in the United States. More than 1.5 million PBMCs per well were cultured in IMDM with 5% human AB serum and 9 to 10 IU/ml IL-2, plus 10 ug/ml peptide pools. Half of the culture medium was replaced with fresh IL-2-containing medium on days 3 and 7. After less than 12 days of culture, CD4+ T cells were isolated by negative selection using the EasySep CD4+ T cell isolation kit. Ficoll-Paque Plus gradient centrifugation was used to isolate PBMCs from whole blood, and the isolated PBMCs were then either used fresh or cryopreserved at -140C. Culture conditions were generally each tested in triplicate wells.

Library creation used PCR. At the Johns Hopkins FTIC core, DNA from the cultured CD4+ T cells underwent TCR sequencing with the Oncomine TCR Beta short-read assay. The QIAamp micro DNA kit was used to extract genomic DNA from the cultured CD4+ T cells. Oncomine TCR Beta libraries from cultured CD4+ T cells were pooled with unique dual indexes and sequenced on an Illumina iSeq 100. The original pipeline was this. Non-productive sequences were removed, and CDR3s that did not start with C, did not end with F or W, or were shorter than 7 amino acids were discarded. The MANAFEST web application was used to identify antigen-specific clonotypes by comparing peptide-stimulated wells against reference wells and other culture wells. Positive clones required FDR below 0.05, an odds ratio above 5, and productive frequency above 0.1% in at least two of three replicate wells. A clonotype was classed as cross-reactive if the clonotype showed significant expansion both in SARS-CoV-2 spike wells and in at least one common cold coronavirus spike condition. CDR3 homology was assessed with Levenshtein distances (stringdist) and unrooted phylogenetic trees (ape) in R version 3.6.1. Through fastp at Q25 and MiXCR, TCRdb rebuilt clones from the public reads, retaining in-frame beta chains. Entries are consolidated by CDR3 protein sequence, retaining the most common genes and DNA. These V and J calls rely on TCRdb rather than the paper's analysis. This sample holds 10,000 to 15,000 distinct CDR3 sequences; approximately 63% were observed only once. The ten largest clones add up to roughly 10% of the sample.

To note about this clonotype: Which antigen it targets is not known. A read error may account for a junction end that differs from germline.

The CDR3 runs 13 residues from the cysteine to the phenylalanine. This entry keeps only the CDR3 DNA: 39 bases, framed from base 1. This clonotype was sampled from a human donor who had recovered from COVID-19. This receptor chain uses TRBV5-3 and TRBJ1-2, with the D gene not clear enough to name. TRBV5-3 is identified as an open reading frame with a role that is uncertain. The sequenced material came from CD4+ T cells from blood, cultured in vitro. The CDR3 protein: CASSFADNYGYTF. At the DNA level, the sequence is TGTGCCAGCAGCTTCGCAGACAACTATGGCTACACCTTC.